The 8 T cell receptor beta chains below were found in one sample sequenced in a study of cytomegalovirus exposure and HLA in healthy donors. The PCR had 60 Vbeta and 13 Jbeta primers. Repertoires were generated with immunoSEQ multiplex PCR, while TCRdb's copy carries only in-frame clones and drops some. The table includes 150,000 to 200,000 clones, less than 90% detected once. The sequenced sample was PBMCs. Receptor source: a man in his late teens or twenties in good health and CMV-seronegative.

This CDR3 is CASSLGGDTDTQYF. DNA for the CDR3: TGCGCCAGCAGCTTGGGCGGGGACACAGATACGCAGTATTTT. This chain connects TRBV5-1 to TRBJ2-3; weak D call: TRBD2 (6 bases). CDR1 is SGHRS, CDR2 YFSETQ, per germline. CDR3 length: 14 amino acids. The ends were cut back, 0 bases at V and 2 bases at J, with 7 bases in the middle.

The V and J genes are TRBV27 and TRBJ2-7; weak D call: TRBD1 (6 bases). V was clipped by 0 bases and J by 3 bases, with 9 bases between them. The CDR3 consists of 14 residues. Germline V gives CDR1 MNHEY, CDR2 SMNVEV (reference sequence). The chain's CDR3 is CASSLSGQIYEQYF. The CDR3 DNA sequence: TGTGCCAGCAGTTTATCAGGACAGATCTACGAGCAGTACTTC.

The rearrangement links TRBV6-1 to TRBJ2-7; 8 bases fit TRBD1. Unmatched junction bases numbered 12, after V lost 2 bases and J lost 3 bases. Looked up from germline, CDR1 is MNHNS and CDR2 is SASEGT. The CDR3 spans 17 residues. CDR3 sequence reads: CASSETSDRVFFYEQYF. CDR3 bases: TGTGCCAGCAGTGAAACCTCGGACAGGGTGTTTTTCTACGAGCAGTACTTC.

The V gene is TRBV2, the J gene TRBJ2-3; 9 bases align to TRBD2. The CDR3 length is 15 residues. Germline CDR1 is SNHLY and CDR2 is FYNNEI. V lost 4 bases to trimming and J lost 1 base; unmatched junction nucleotides: 3. CDR3 coding DNA: TGTGCCAGCAGTGTGAAGCGGGGGGGCACAGATACGCAGTATTTT. Its translation: CASSVKRGGTDTQYF.

This clone was recorded only once. This chain connects TRBV6-1 to TRBJ1-6; TRBD1 aligns across 9 bases. There are 16 residues in the CDR3. Germline V gives CDR1 MNHNS, CDR2 SASEGT. The ends lost 4 bases at V and 6 bases at J; junction bases unmatched: 7. This CDR3 reads CASSARDRVSNSPLHF. The CDR3 DNA reads as TGTGCCAGCAGTGCCCGGGACAGGGTCTCTAATTCACCCCTCCACTTT.

This clone was recorded only once. The gene calls are TRBV27 and TRBJ2-3; 8 nucleotides agree with TRBD1. The CDR3 has 12 residues. The germline CDR1 and CDR2 sequences are MNHEY and SMNVEV (reference sequence). V dropped 4 bases and J dropped 9; count of bases not matched to a gene: 3. CDR3 sequence reads: CASSSQGVTQYF. The CDR3 coding sequence is TGTGCCAGCAGTTCACAGGGGGTCACGCAGTATTTT.

V usage is TRBV7-8 and J usage is TRBJ1-6, with 8 bases lining up with TRBD1. Germline V gene sequence: CDR1 SGHVS, CDR2 FQNEAQ. The CDR3 is 13 residues long. With 2 bases clipped from V and 9 bases from J, the junction kept 0 bases outside the gene matches. The CDR3 loop is CASSLQGASPLHF. The CDR3 bases are TGTGCCAGCAGCTTACAGGGGGCTTCACCCCTCCACTTT. Full variable domain (outside the CDR3, taken from reference TRBV7-8 and TRBJ1-6): GAGVSQSPRYKVAKRGQDVALRCDPISGHVSLFWYQQALGQGPEFLTYFQNEAQLDKSGLPSDRFFAERPEGSVSTLKIQRTQQEDSAVYLCASSLQGASPLHFGNGTRLTVT.

This chain joins TRBV5-3 and TRBJ2-3, with D perhaps matching TRBD1 (6 bases). TRBV5-3 has ORF status, its function being uncertain. Trimming removed 5 bases at V and 6 bases at J, with 10 bases between. The CDR3 has 12 residues. CDR3 DNA sequence: TGTGCCAGAAGACAGGGCCCCGATACGCAGTATTTT. Protein: CARRQGPDTQYF.